This TCR beta chain was sequenced for a study of memory CD4+ T cells and cytomegalovirus serostatus. The sort gate was single viable CD3+CD4+CD8-CD45RO+ cells for memory CD4+ T cells. CD4+ T cells were isolated by positive magnetic selection. About this clone: Antigen: not known.

Original processing methods: After removing out-of-frame reads, 2 million to 2.5 million distinct TCRbeta sequences remained. This table comes from immunoSEQ multiplex PCR, and its TCRdb copy is limited to in-frame clones, with some not included. V and J calls plus clone size are reproduced from that table; the DNA served to infer D and trimming. The table records about 82,000 clones, 65% to 85% of them present only once. Findings and limits, study-wide: CD4+ memory repertoires contained about two fifths of the roughly 160 reported CMV TCRbeta sequences.

CDR1 is MNHEY, CDR2 SVGAGI, per germline. The CDR3 loop spans 16 amino acids. The J segment lost 1 base and the V segment lost 4 bases, leaving 5 bases of the junction unmatched. Sequenced sample: memory CD4+ T cells from blood. The rearrangement uses TRBV6-5 and TRBJ2-1, with 9 nucleotides matching TRBD1. The clonotype originates from an adult in good health and CMV-seronegative. The CDR3 nucleotides read TGTGCCAGCAGTTCCACCGGGACAGGGTCCTACAATGAGCAGTTCTTC. It codes for CASSSTGTGSYNEQFF.